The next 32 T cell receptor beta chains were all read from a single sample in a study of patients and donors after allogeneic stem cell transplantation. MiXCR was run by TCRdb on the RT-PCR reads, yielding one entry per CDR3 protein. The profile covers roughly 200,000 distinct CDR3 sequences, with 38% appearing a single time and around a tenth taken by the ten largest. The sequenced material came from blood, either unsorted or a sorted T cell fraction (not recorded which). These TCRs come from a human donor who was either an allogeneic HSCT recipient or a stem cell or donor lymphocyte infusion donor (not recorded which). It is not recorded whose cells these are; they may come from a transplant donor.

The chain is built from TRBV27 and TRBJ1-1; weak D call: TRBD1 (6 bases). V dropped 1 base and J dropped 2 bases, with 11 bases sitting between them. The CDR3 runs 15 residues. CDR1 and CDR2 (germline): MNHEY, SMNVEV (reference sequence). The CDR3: CASSLLGARNTEAFF. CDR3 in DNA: TGTGCCAGCAGTTTATTGGGGGCGCGTAACACTGAAGCTTTCTTT.

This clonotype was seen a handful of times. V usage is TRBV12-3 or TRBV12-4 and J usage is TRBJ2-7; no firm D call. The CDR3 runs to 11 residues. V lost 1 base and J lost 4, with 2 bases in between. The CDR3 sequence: CASSLGYEQYF. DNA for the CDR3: TGTGCCAGCAGTTTAGGGTACGAGCAGTACTTC.

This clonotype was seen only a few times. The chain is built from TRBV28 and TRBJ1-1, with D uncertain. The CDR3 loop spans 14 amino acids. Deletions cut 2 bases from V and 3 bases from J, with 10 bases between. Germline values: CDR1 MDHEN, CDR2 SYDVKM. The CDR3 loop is CASSLGRRDTEAFF. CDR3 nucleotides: TGTGCCAGCAGTTTAGGTCGCCGGGACACTGAAGCTTTCTTT.

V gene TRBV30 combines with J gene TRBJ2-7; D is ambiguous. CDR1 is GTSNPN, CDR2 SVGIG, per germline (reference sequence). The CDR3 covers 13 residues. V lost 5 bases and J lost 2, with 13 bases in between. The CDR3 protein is CAWRDIRAYEQYF. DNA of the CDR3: TGTGCCTGGCGTGATATCAGAGCCTACGAGCAGTACTTC.

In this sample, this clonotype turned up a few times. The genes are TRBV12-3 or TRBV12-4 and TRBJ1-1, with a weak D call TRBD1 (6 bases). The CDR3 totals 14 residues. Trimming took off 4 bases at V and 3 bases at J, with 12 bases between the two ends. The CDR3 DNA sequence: TGTGCCAGCAGTTCCAGGGGAAGGGACACTGAAGCTTTCTTT. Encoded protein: CASSSRGRDTEAFF.

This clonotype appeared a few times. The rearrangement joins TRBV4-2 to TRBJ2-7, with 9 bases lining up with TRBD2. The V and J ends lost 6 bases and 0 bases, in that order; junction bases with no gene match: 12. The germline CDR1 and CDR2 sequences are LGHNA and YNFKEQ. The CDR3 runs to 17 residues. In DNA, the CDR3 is TGTGCCAGCAGTCCCGGAGCGGGGGGCCCGGGCTCCTACGAGCAGTACTTC. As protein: CASSPGAGGPGSYEQYF.

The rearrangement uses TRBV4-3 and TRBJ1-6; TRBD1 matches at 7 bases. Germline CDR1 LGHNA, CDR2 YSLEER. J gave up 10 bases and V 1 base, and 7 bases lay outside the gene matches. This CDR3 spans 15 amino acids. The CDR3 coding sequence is TGCGCCAGCAGCCAAGTCACAGGGGTCGAGTCACCCCTCCACTTT. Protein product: CASSQVTGVESPLHF.

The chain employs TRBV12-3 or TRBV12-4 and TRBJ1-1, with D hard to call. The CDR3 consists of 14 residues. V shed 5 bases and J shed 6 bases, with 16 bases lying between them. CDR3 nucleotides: TGTGCCAGCAGTGACCTTTTTGAGGGCCCTGAAGCTTTCTTT. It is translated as CASSDLFEGPEAFF.

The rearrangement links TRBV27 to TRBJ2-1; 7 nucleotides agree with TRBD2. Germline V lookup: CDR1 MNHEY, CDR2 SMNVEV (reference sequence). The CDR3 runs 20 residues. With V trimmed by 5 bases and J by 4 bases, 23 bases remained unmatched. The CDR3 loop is CASSQRFGRDDPKSYNEQFF. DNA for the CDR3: TGTGCCAGCAGTCAGCGGTTTGGGAGGGACGACCCCAAATCTTACAATGAGCAGTTCTTC.

The CDR3 DNA is TGTGCCAGCAGCCGGGACAGGGAGAATCAGCCCCAGCATTTT. This codes for CASSRDRENQPQHF. The rearrangement joins TRBV11-2 to TRBJ1-5, with 9 bases that match TRBD1. V dropped 5 bases and J dropped 4; count of bases not matched to a gene: 3. Germline V CDR1 and CDR2: SGHAT, FQNNGV. The CDR3 length is 14 residues.

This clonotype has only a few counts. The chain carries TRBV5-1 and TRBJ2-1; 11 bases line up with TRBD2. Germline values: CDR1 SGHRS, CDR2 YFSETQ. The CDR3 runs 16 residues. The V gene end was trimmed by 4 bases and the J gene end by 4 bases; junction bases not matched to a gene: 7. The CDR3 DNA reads TGCGCCAGCAGCCCAGCTAGCGGGGGGATATACAATGAGCAGTTCTTC. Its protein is CASSPASGGIYNEQFF. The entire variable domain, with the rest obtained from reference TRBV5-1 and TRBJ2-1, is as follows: KAGVTQTPRYLIKTRGQQVTLSCSPISGHRSVSWYQQTPGQGLQFLFEYFSETQRNKGNFPGRFSGRQFSNSRSEMNVSTLELGDSALYLCASSPASGGIYNEQFFGPGTRLTVL.

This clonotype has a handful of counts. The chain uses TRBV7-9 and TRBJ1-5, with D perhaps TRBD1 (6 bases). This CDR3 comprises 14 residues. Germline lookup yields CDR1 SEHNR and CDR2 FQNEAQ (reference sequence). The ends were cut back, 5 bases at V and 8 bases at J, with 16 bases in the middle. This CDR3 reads CASSPTGRREPQHF. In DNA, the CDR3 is TGTGCCAGCAGCCCGACAGGCCGGAGGGAGCCCCAGCATTTT.

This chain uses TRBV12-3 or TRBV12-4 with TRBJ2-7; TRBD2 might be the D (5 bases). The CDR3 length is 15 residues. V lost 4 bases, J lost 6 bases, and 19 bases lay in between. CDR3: CASSSPPGGRSEQYF. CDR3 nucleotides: TGTGCCAGCAGTTCCCCCCCCGGAGGCCGGAGCGAGCAGTACTTC.

CDR3: CASSPQKTDRGKLRGNQPQHF. Here the CDR3 DNA reads TGTGCCAGCAGTCCCCAGAAAACCGACAGAGGGAAACTCCGGGGCAATCAGCCCCAGCATTTT. The rearrangement uses TRBV28 and TRBJ1-5, with D perhaps matching TRBD1 (5 bases). Germline CDR1 is MDHEN and CDR2 is SYDVKM. The V end was cut by 5 bases, the J end by 2 bases, with 31 bases between. The CDR3 loop spans 21 amino acids.

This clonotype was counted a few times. The CDR3 sequence: CSVAVGTANTGELFF. In DNA, the CDR3 is TGCAGCGTTGCAGTTGGGACGGCGAACACCGGGGAGCTGTTTTTT. The chain joins TRBV29-1 to TRBJ2-2; D is perhaps TRBD1 or TRBD2 (5 bases each). V gave up 4 bases and J gave up 0 bases, with 12 bases separating them. CDR3 length: 15 amino acids. Germline V CDR1 and CDR2: SQVTM, ANQGSEA.

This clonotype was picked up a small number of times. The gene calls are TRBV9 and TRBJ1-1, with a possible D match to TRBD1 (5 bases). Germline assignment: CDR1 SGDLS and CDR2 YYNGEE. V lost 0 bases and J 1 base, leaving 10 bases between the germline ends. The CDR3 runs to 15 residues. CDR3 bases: TGTGCCAGCAGCGTAGGTCTCAGGGAGAACACTGAAGCTTTCTTT. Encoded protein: CASSVGLRENTEAFF.

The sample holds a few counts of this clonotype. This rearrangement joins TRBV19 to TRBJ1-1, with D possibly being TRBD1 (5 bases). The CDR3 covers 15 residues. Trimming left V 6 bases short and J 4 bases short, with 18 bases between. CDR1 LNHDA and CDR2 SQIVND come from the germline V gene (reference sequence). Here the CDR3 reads CASRPGTGRGTEAFF. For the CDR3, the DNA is TGTGCCAGTAGGCCCGGGACCGGCAGAGGCACTGAAGCTTTCTTT.

The CDR3 loop reads CATSDLSGYTF. As DNA, the CDR3 is TGTGCCACCAGTGATTTGAGCGGCTACACCTTC. The genes are TRBV24-1 and TRBJ1-2; D call uncertain. CDR3 length: 11 residues. CDR1 is KGHDR, CDR2 SFDVKD, per germline. The V gene lost 0 bases and the J gene lost 8 bases, with 3 bases spanning the gap.

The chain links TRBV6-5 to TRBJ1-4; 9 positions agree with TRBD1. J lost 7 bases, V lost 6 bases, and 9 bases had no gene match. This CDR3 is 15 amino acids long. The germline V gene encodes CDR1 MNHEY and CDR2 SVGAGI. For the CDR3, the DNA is TGTGCCAGCAGAAGCACGGGACAGGGCGGTGAAAAACTGTTTTTT. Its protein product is CASRSTGQGGEKLFF.

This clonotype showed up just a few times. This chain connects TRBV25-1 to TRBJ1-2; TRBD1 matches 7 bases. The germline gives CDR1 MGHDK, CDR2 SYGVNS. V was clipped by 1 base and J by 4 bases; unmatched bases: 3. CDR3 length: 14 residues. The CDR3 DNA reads TGTGCCAGCAGTGAATGGGACAGCCCCTATGGCTACACCTTC. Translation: CASSEWDSPYGYTF.

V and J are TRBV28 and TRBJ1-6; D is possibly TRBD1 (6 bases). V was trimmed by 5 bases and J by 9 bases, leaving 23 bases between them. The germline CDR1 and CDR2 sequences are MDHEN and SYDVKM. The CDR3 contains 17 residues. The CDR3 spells CASSEESGAYLGSPLHF. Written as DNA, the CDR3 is TGTGCCAGCAGTGAAGAGTCAGGGGCTTATCTAGGTTCACCCCTCCACTTT.

This chain's CDR3 is CSARRAEGGYTF. The CDR3 DNA is TGCAGTGCTAGGCGGGCGGAGGGTGGCTACACCTTC. The chain links TRBV20-1 to TRBJ1-2; unclear D gene. The CDR3 spans 12 residues. V was cut by 3 bases and J by 7 bases, with 12 bases left in between. Germline V CDR1 and CDR2: DFQATT, SNEGSKA (reference sequence).

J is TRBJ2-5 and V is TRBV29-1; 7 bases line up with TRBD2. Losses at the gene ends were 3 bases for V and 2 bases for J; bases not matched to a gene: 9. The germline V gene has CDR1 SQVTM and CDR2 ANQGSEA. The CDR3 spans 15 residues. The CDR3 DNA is TGCAGCGTTGAGGGCCAGCCGGGGGGACAAGAGACCCAGTACTTC. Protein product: CSVEGQPGGQETQYF.

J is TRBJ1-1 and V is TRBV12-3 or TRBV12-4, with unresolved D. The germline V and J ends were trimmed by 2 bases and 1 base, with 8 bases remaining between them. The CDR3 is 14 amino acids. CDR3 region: CASSLRIGNTEAFF. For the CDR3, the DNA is TGTGCCAGCAGTTTACGCATAGGGAACACTGAAGCTTTCTTT.

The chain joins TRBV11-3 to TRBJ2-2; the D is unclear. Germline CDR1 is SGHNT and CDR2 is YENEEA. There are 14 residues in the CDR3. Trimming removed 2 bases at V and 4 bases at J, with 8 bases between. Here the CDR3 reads CASSLSLATGELFF. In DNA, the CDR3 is TGTGCCAGCAGCTTATCACTCGCCACCGGGGAGCTGTTTTTT.

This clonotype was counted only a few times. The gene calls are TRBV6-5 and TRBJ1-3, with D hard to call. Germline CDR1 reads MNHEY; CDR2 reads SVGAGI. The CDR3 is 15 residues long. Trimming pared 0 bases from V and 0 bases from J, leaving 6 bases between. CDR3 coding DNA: TGTGCCAGCAGTTACTCGGAGTTCTCTGGAAACACCATATATTTT. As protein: CASSYSEFSGNTIYF.

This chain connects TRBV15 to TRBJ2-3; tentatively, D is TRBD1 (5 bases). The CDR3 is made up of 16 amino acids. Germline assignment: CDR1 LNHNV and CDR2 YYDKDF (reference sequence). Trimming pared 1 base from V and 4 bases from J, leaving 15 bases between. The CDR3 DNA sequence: TGTGCCACCAGCAGAGTTTCGGACATAGCATCAGATACGCAGTATTTT. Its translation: CATSRVSDIASDTQYF.

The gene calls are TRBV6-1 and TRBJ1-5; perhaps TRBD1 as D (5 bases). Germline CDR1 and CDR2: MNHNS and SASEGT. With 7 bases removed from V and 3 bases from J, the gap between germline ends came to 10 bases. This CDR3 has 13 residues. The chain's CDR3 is CASKGQTNQPQHF. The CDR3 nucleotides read TGTGCCAGCAAGGGGCAGACCAATCAGCCCCAGCATTTT.

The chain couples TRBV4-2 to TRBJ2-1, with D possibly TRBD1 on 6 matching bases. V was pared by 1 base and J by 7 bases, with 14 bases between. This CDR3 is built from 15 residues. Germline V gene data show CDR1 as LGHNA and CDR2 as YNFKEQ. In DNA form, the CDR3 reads TGTGCCAGCAGCCAAGGTGAGGGGGTGTCGAATGAGCAGTTCTTC. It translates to CASSQGEGVSNEQFF.

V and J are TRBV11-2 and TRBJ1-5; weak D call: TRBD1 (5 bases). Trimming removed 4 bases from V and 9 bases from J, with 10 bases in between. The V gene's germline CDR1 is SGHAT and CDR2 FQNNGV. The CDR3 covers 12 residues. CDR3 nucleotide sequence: TGTGCCAGCAGCTCCGGGACGGCGCCCCAGCATTTT. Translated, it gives CASSSGTAPQHF.

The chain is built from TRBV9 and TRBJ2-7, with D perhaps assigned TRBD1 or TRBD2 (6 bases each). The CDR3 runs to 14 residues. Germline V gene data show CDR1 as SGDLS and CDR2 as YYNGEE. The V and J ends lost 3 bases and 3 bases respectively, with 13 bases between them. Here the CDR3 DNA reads TGTGCCAGCAGCGCCGGGGGACAAGACTACGAGCAGTACTTC. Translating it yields CASSAGGQDYEQYF.

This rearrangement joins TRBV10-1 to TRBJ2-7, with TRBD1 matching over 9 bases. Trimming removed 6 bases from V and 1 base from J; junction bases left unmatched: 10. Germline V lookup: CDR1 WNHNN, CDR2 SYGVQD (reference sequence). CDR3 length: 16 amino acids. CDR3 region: CASSPDRGQPSYEQYF. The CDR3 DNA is TGCGCCAGCAGCCCGGACAGGGGCCAACCTTCCTACGAGCAGTACTTC.